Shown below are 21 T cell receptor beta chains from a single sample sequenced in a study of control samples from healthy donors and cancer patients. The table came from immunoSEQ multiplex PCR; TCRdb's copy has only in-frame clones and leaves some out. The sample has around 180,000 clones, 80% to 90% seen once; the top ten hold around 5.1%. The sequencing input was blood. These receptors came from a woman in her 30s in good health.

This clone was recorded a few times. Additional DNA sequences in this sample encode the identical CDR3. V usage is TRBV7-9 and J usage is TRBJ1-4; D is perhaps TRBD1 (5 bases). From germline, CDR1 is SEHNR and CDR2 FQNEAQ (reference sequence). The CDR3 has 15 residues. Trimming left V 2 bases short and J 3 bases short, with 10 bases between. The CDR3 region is CASSLKGAANEKLFF. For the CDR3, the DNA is TGTGCCAGCAGCTTAAAAGGGGCGGCTAATGAAAAACTGTTTTTT.

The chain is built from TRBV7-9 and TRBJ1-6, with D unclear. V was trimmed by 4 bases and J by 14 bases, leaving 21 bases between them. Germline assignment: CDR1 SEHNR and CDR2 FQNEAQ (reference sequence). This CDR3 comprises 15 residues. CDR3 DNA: TGTGCCAGCAGCTCCGTGAGGTTAGAGTGGGAAGCCCTCCACTTT. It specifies CASSSVRLEWEALHF.

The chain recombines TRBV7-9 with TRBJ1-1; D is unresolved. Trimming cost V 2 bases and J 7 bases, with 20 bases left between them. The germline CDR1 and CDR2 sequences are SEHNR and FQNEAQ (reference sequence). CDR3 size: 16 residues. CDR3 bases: TGTGCCAGCAGCTTACTACAGCGCTCCAGTGCCCTTGAAGCTTTCTTT. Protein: CASSLLQRSSALEAFF.

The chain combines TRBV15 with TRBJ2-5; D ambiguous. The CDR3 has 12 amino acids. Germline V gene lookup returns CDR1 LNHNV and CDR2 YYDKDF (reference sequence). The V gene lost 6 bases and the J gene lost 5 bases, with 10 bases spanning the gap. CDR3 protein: CATRHQGETQYF. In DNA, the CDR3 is TGTGCCACCAGACACCAAGGGGAGACCCAGTACTTC.

The CDR3 DNA sequence: TGTGCCAGCAGGGGACTAGCGGGATCTTTGGATGAGCAGTTCTTC. It is translated as CASRGLAGSLDEQFF. The genes are TRBV6-5 and TRBJ2-1; 13 bases agree with TRBD2. V shed 6 bases, J shed 8 bases, and the junction held 7 bases outside the gene matches. Germline CDR1 reads MNHEY; CDR2 reads SVGAGI. The CDR3 sequence is 15 residues long.

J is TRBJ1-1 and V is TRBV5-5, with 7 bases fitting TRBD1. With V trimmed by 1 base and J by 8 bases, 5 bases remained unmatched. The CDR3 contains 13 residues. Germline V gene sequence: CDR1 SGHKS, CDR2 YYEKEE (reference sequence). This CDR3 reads CASSLSGQDEAFF. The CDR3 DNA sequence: TGTGCCAGCAGCTTGTCCGGACAGGACGAAGCTTTCTTT.

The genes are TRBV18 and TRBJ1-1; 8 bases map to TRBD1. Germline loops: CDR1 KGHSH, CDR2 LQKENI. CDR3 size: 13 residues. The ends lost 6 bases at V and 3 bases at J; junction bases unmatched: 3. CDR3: CASSTTGDTEAFF. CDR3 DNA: TGTGCCAGCTCTACGACAGGGGACACTGAAGCTTTCTTT.

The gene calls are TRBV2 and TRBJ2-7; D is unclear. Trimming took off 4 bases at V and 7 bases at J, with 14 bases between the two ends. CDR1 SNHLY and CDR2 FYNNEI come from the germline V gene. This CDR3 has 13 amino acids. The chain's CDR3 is CASSVLFMGEQYF. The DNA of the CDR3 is TGTGCCAGCAGTGTCTTATTTATGGGGGAGCAGTACTTC.

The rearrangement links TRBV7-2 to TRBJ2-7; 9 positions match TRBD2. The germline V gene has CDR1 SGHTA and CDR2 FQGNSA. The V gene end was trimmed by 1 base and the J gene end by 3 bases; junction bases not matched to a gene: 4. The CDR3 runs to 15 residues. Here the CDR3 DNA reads TGTGCCAGCAGCTTAGTAGGTAGCGGGAGCTACGAGCAGTACTTC. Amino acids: CASSLVGSGSYEQYF.

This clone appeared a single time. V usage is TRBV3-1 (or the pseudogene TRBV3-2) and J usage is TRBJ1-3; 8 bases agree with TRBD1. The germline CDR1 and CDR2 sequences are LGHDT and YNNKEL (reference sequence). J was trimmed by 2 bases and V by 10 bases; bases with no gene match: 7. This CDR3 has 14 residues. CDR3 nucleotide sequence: TGTGCCAAGCACAGGGGGGAAGCTGGAAACACCATATATTTT. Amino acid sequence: CAKHRGEAGNTIYF.

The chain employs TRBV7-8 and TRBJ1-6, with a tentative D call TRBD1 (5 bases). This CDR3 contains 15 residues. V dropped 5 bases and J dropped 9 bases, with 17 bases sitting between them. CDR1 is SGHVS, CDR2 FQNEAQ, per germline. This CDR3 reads CASSQGRTNGSPLHF. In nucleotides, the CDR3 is TGTGCCAGCAGCCAGGGACGGACCAATGGTTCACCCCTCCACTTT.

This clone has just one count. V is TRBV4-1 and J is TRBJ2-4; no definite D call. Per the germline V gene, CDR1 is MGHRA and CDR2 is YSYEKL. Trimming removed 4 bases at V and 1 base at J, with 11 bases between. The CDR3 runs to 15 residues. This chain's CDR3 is CASSPTSSAKNIQYF. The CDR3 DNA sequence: TGCGCCAGCAGCCCCACGAGTTCCGCCAAAAACATTCAGTACTTC.

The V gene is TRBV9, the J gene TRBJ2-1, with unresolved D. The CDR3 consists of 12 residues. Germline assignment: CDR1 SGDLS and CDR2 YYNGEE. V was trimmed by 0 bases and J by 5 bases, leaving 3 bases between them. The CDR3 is CASSVGDNEQFF. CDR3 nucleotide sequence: TGTGCCAGCAGCGTAGGTGACAATGAGCAGTTCTTC.

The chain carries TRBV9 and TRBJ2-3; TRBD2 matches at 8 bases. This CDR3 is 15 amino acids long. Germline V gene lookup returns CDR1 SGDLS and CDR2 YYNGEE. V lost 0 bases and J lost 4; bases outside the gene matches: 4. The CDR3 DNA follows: TGTGCCAGCAGCGTAGTTACGGGGGGGCCAGATACGCAGTATTTT. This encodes CASSVVTGGPDTQYF.

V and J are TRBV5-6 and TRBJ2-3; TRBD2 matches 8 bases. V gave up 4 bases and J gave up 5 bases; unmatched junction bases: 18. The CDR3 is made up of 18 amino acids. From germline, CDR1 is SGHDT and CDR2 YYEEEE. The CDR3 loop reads CASSPRFGISGREDTQYF. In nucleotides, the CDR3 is TGTGCCAGCAGCCCTCGATTTGGTATAAGCGGGAGAGAAGATACGCAGTATTTT.

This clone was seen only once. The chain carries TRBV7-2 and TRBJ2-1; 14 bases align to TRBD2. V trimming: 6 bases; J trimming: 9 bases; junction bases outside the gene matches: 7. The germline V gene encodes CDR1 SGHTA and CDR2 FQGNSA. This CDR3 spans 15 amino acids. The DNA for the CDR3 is TGTGCCAGCAGAACGACTAGCGGGGGGGTTACTGAGCAGTTCTTC. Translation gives CASRTTSGGVTEQFF.

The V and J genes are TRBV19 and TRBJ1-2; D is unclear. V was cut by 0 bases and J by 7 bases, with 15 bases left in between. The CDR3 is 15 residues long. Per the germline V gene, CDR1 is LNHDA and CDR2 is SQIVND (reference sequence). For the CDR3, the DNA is TGTGCCAGTAGTATAGAGGTCCGGACGGTGGGTGGCTACACCTTC. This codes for CASSIEVRTVGGYTF.

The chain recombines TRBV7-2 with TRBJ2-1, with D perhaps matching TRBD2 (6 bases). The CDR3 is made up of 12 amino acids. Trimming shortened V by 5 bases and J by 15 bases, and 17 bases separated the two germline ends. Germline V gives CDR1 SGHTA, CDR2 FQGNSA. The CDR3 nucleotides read TGTGCCAGCAGCCCATTAGCGGTTGGGGTGTTCTTC. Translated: CASSPLAVGVFF.

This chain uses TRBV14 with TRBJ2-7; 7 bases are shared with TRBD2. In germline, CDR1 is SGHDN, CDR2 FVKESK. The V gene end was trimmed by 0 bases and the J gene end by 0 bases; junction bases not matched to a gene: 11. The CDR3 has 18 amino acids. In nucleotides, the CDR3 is TGTGCCAGCAGCCAAGACTACTTCCCGGGACTAATCTCCTACGAGCAGTACTTC. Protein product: CASSQDYFPGLISYEQYF.

The CDR3 reads CASSLGVTEQFF. The CDR3 DNA reads as TGTGCCAGCAGCTTAGGGGTGACTGAGCAGTTCTTC. The V and J genes are TRBV7-9 and TRBJ2-1; D gene unclear. Trimming shortened V by 1 base and J by 9 bases, and 7 bases separated the two germline ends. CDR3 length: 12 residues. Germline assignment: CDR1 SEHNR and CDR2 FQNEAQ (reference sequence).

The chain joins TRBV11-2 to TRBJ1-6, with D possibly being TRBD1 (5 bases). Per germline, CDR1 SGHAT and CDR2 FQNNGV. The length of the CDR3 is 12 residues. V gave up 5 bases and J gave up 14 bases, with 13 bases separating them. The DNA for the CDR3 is TGTGCCAGCAGCGGGCCCTTGGGGGCCCTCCACTTT. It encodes CASSGPLGALHF.